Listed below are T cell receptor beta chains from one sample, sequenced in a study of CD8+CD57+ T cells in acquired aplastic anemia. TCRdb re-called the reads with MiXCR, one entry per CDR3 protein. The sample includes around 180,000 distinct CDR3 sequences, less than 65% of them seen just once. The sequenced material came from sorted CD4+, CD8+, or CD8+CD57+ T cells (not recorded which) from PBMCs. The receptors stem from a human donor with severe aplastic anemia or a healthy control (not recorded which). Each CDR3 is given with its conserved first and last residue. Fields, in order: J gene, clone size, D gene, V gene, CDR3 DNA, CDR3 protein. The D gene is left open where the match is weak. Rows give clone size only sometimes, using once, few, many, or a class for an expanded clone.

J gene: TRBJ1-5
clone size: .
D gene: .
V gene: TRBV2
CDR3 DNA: TGTGCCAGCAGTGAAGGGGGGCAGGGCAATCAGCCCCAGCATTTT
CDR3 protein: CASSEGGQGNQPQHF

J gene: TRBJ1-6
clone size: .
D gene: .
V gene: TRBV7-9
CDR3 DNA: TGTGCCAGCAGCGTAGGTCAGGGTGGATTTGGTAATTCACCCCTCCACTTT
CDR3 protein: CASSVGQGGFGNSPLHF

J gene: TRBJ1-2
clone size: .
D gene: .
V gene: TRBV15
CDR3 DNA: TGTGCCACCTCCTCCCCGGGTACCGCTAACTATGGCTACACCTTC
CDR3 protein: CATSSPGTANYGYTF

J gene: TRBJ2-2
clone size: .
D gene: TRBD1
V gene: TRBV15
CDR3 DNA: TGTGCCACCAGGGGAGACAGGGCAGGTGTCTTCGGGGAGCTGTTTTTT
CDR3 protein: CATRGDRAGVFGELFF

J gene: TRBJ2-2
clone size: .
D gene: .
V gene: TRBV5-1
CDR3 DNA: TGCGCCAGCAGCTTCGTGGGGGGAAACACCGGGGAGCTGTTTTTT
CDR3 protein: CASSFVGGNTGELFF

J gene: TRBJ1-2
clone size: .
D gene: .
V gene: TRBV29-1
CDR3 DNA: TGCAGCGTTGAAGATGGCCAGGGTCTCTTATCCTACACCTTC
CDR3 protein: CSVEDGQGLLSYTF

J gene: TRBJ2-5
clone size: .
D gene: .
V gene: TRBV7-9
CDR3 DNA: TGTGCCAGCAGTATAAGAGACCTAAAGGGGGAGACCCAGTACTTC
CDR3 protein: CASSIRDLKGETQYF

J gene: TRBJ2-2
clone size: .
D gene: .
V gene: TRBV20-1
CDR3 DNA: TGCAGTGCTAAACCGATGACAGGGGAGCTGTTTTTT
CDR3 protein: CSAKPMTGELFF

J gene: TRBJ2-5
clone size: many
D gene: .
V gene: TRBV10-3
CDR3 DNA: TGTGCCATCAGTGAGGAGGGGATGATGGAGACCCAGTACTTC
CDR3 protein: CAISEEGMMETQYF

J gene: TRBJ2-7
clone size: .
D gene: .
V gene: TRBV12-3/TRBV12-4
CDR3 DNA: TGTGCCAGCAGTAACGGACATCACGAGCAGTACTTC
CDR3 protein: CASSNGHHEQYF

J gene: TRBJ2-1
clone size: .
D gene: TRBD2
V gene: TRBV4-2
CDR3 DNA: TGTGCCAGCAGCCCCGACACTAGCGGGGGGGCCTACAATGAGCAGTTCTTC
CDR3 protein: CASSPDTSGGAYNEQFF

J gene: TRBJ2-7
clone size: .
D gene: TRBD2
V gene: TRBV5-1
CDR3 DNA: TGCGCCAGCAGCTTGGAAGGGACTAGCGGATACGAGCAGTACTTC
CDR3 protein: CASSLEGTSGYEQYF

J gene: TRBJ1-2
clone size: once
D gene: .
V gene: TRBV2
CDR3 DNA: TGTGCCAGCAGTGAAGCGCTCGTGCTAGGCTACACCTTC
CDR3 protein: CASSEALVLGYTF

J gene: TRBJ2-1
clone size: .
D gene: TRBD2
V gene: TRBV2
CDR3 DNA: TGTGCCAGCAGACGGGAGGGAGAGCAGTTCTTC
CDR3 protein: CASRREGEQFF

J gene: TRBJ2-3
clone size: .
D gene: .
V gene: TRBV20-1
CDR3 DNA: TGCAGTGCTACTTCAGACGGCACAGATACGCAGTATTTT
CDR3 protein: CSATSDGTDTQYF

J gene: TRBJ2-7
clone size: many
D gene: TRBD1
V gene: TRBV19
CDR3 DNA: TGTGCCAGTAGTATAGGAACCCAAGACAGGGGCCCTGACGAGCAGTACTTC
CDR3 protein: CASSIGTQDRGPDEQYF

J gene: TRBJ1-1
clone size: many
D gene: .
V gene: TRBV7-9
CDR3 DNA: TGTGCCAGCAGCTTCAGTGACCTTGAAGCTTTCTTT
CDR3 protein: CASSFSDLEAFF

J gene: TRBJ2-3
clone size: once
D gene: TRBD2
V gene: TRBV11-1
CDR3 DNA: TGTGCCAGCAGCTCCGCCCTGGGGGGGAGCACAGATACGCAGTATTTT
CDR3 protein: CASSSALGGSTDTQYF

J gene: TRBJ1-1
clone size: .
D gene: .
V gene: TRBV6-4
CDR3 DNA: TGTGCCAGCAGTGAAGAACAGGGCAACACTGAAGCTTTCTTT
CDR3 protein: CASSEEQGNTEAFF

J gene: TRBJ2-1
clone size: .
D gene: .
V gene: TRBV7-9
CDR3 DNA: TGTGCCAGCAGCTCCCCCTCACTAGTAAACAATGAGCAGTTCTTC
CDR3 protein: CASSSPSLVNNEQFF

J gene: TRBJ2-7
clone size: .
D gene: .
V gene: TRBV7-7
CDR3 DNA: TGTGCTAGCAGCCACGGACGGAACTACGAGCAGTACTTC
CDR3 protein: CASSHGRNYEQYF

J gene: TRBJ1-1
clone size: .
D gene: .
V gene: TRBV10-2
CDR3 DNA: TGCGCCCACACTGAAGCTTTCTTT
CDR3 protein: CAHTEAFF

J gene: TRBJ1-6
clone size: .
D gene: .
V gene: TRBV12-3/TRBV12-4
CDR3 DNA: TGTGCCAGCAGTTTCTACGGGATGGATTCACCCCTCCACTTT
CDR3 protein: CASSFYGMDSPLHF

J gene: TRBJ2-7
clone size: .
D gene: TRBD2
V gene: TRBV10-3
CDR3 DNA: TGTGCCAGCAGTCCACGGCCCGGGGAGGGCGAGCAGTACTTC
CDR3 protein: CASSPRPGEGEQYF

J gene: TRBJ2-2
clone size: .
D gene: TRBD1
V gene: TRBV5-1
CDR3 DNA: TGCGCCAGCAGGCGGACAGGAATGAGCGGGGAGCTGTTTTTT
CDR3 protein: CASRRTGMSGELFF

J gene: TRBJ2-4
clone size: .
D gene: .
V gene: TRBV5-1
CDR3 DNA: TGCGCCAGCAGCTTGGCCGAGGGGAGCATTCAGTACTTC
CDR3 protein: CASSLAEGSIQYF